This entry lists 15 T cell receptor beta chains sequenced from one sample in a study of OX40 agonist ivuxolimab in advanced cancers. Sequencing used immunoSEQ multiplex PCR; TCRdb keeps in-frame clones, though not all of them. The profile shows about 66,000 clones, around 73% of them singletons. This specimen was CD4+ or CD8+ T cells sorted from blood, taken in a trial of the OX40 agonist ivuxolimab. These receptor sequences come from an adult with an advanced solid tumor such as melanoma, head and neck, liver or kidney cancer.

J is TRBJ2-5 and V is TRBV29-1, with no clear D. Trimming left V 2 bases short and J 9 bases short, with 22 bases between. The CDR3 sequence is 15 residues long. Germline V gene data show CDR1 as SQVTM and CDR2 as ANQGSEA. The CDR3 DNA reads as TGCAGCGTTGAACCCTCCACAATCCTTTCCGGGTCCCAGTACTTC. Its protein is CSVEPSTILSGSQYF.

This clone was counted a single time. The genes are TRBV10-3 and TRBJ1-4, with D possibly being TRBD1 (5 bases). CDR3 length: 13 amino acids. CDR1 is ENHRY, CDR2 SYGVKD, per germline. Trimming shortened V by 6 bases and J by 5 bases, and 10 bases separated the two germline ends. CDR3: CAIRADSNEKLFF. The DNA of the CDR3 is TGTGCCATCAGGGCCGACAGCAATGAAAAACTGTTTTTT.

Turning to this clone: Other DNA sequences of this sample code for an identical CDR3. The gene calls are TRBV6-5 and TRBJ1-5; D not certain. This CDR3 is built from 15 residues. Per germline, CDR1 MNHEY and CDR2 SVGAGI. The V end was cut by 6 bases, the J end by 3 bases, with 15 bases between. CDR3 DNA sequence: TGTGCCAGCAGGCCGGCGGCAGCCCTCAATCAGCCCCAGCATTTT. Its translation: CASRPAAALNQPQHF.

A few counts support this clone. The chain employs TRBV28 and TRBJ2-1; no clear D. The CDR3 sequence is 16 residues long. V was pared by 1 base and J by 0 bases, with 10 bases between. Looked up from germline, CDR1 is MDHEN and CDR2 is SYDVKM. CDR3 amino acids: CASSLFGRSSYNEQFF. CDR3 sequence (DNA): TGTGCCAGCAGTTTATTTGGCAGGAGCTCCTACAATGAGCAGTTCTTC.

The chain recombines TRBV12-5 with TRBJ1-1; D is ambiguous. The CDR3 contains 12 residues. The germline V gene has CDR1 LGHNT and CDR2 FRNRAP. The V and J ends lost 0 bases and 11 bases respectively, with 10 bases between them. The CDR3 is CASGLVPSDAFF. As DNA, the CDR3 is TGTGCTAGTGGTTTGGTACCCAGTGATGCTTTCTTT.

The chain uses TRBV28 and TRBJ1-1; tentative D call: TRBD1 (6 bases). Deletions cut 7 bases from V and 5 bases from J, with 17 bases between. The CDR3 contains 14 residues. Per germline, CDR1 MDHEN and CDR2 SYDVKM. The chain's CDR3 is CASKTGQRETEAFF. CDR3 coding DNA: TGTGCCAGCAAAACCGGACAGAGGGAGACTGAAGCTTTCTTT.

CDR3 nucleotide sequence: TGTGCCAGCAGCTTGGCGGGGCAGGGTGAGAACGAGCAGTACTTC. This codes for CASSLAGQGENEQYF. This chain links TRBV5-5 with TRBJ2-7; the D gene could be TRBD1 or TRBD2 (5 bases each). Trimming removed 0 bases from V and 5 bases from J, with 15 bases in between. The CDR3 consists of 15 residues. CDR1 SGHKS and CDR2 YYEKEE come from the germline V gene (reference sequence).

V gene TRBV28 combines with J gene TRBJ2-7, with D perhaps TRBD1 or TRBD2 (5 bases each). The V end was cut by 9 bases, the J end by 2 bases, with 17 bases between. Germline loops: CDR1 MDHEN, CDR2 SYDVKM. CDR3 length: 14 amino acids. The chain's CDR3 is CASTTGTVTYEQYF. In DNA, the CDR3 is TGTGCCAGTACTACCGGGACGGTAACCTACGAGCAGTACTTC. Based on the CDR3 plus reference TRBV28 and TRBJ2-7, the full variable domain is DVKVTQSSRYLVKRTGEKVFLECVQDMDHENMFWYRQDPGLGLRLIYFSYDVKMKEKGDIPEGYSVSREKKERFSLILESASTNQTSMYLCASTTGTVTYEQYFGPGTRLTVT.

This clone was seen more than once but under ten times. This sequence joins TRBV4-2 and TRBJ2-3, with TRBD2 matching 12 bases. Germline V gene sequence: CDR1 LGHNA, CDR2 YNFKEQ. This CDR3 is 16 amino acids long. The J segment lost 3 bases and the V segment lost 3 bases, leaving 4 bases of the junction unmatched. The CDR3 sequence: CASSQKLAGGTDTQYF. In DNA form, the CDR3 reads TGTGCCAGCAGCCAGAAACTAGCGGGAGGTACAGATACGCAGTATTTT.

This clone was recorded a few times. The chain combines TRBV2 with TRBJ2-2; 8 nucleotides agree with TRBD2. There are 14 residues in the CDR3. The V gene's germline CDR1 is SNHLY and CDR2 FYNNEI. V gave up 5 bases and J gave up 3 bases; unmatched junction bases: 2. DNA for the CDR3: TGTGCCAGCAGTACAGCGGGAGACACCGGGGAGCTGTTTTTT. Its protein is CASSTAGDTGELFF.

The V call is TRBV18, the J call TRBJ2-1; D is possibly TRBD1 (6 bases). This CDR3 has 19 residues. Germline values: CDR1 KGHSH, CDR2 LQKENI. V was clipped by 1 base and J by 5 bases, with 24 bases between them. The CDR3 region is CASSPRTLAAGATNNEQFF. CDR3 in DNA: TGTGCCAGCTCACCACGGACCCTCGCGGCAGGGGCCACGAACAATGAGCAGTTCTTC. Combining the CDR3 with reference TRBV18 and TRBJ2-1 gives the whole variable domain NAGVMQNPRHLVRRRGQEARLRCSPMKGHSHVYWYRQLPEEGLKFMVYLQKENIIDESGMPKERFSAEFPKEGPSILRIQQVVRGDSAAYFCASSPRTLAAGATNNEQFFGPGTRLTVL.

The genes are TRBV28 and TRBJ2-7, with 11 bases lining up with TRBD2. This CDR3 spans 18 amino acids. J lost 2 bases, V lost 1 base, and 10 bases had no gene match. Germline CDR1 is MDHEN and CDR2 is SYDVKM. The DNA of the CDR3 is TGTGCCAGCAGTTTATCGGGGACAAAACTAGCGGGGGCCTACGAGCAGTACTTC. This codes for CASSLSGTKLAGAYEQYF.

This chain joins TRBV2 and TRBJ1-5; no clear D. The CDR3 covers 14 residues. Germline V gives CDR1 SNHLY, CDR2 FYNNEI. Trimming took off 8 bases at V and 4 bases at J, with 15 bases between the two ends. CDR3 amino acids: CASSRLEQNQPQHF. Here the CDR3 DNA reads TGTGCCAGCTCCCGATTGGAGCAAAATCAGCCCCAGCATTTT.

The count of this clone is one. The V gene is TRBV15, the J gene TRBJ1-5; D remains ambiguous. The CDR3 runs to 20 residues. Germline CDR1 is LNHNV and CDR2 is YYDKDF (reference sequence). V shed 5 bases and J shed 3 bases, with 29 bases lying between them. CDR3 sequence reads: CATSQRAAWAALGINQPQHF. The DNA for the CDR3 is TGTGCCACCAGCCAGAGAGCAGCGTGGGCAGCCCTGGGGATCAATCAGCCCCAGCATTTT.

The chain has TRBV5-5 and TRBJ1-5, with 9 bases aligning to TRBD1. Germline CDR1 and CDR2: SGHKS and YYEKEE (reference sequence). V shed 4 bases, J shed 5 bases, and the junction held 10 bases outside the gene matches. CDR3 size: 16 residues. The CDR3 DNA follows: TGTGCCAGCAGCCCAAATTGGGACAGGGTGGATCAGCCCCAGCATTTT. It is translated as CASSPNWDRVDQPQHF.